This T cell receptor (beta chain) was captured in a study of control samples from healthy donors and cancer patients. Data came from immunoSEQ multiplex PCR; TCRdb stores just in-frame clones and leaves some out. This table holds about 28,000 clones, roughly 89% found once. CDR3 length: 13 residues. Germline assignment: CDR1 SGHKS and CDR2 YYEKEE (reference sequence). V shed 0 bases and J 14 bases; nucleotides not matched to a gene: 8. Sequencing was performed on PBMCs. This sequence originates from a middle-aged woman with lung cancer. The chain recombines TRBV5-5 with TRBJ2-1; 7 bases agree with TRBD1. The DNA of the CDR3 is TGTGCCAGCAGCTTGGCCCCGGGACAGACAGAGTTCTTC. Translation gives CASSLAPGQTEFF.